The next 17 T cell receptor beta chains were all read from a single sample in a study of spatial heterogeneity in lung cancer. Study findings and constraints: The study found that expanded intratumoral alpha and beta TCR counts tracked tumor mutation counts.

TCRdb redid the calling of the 5' RACE reads with MiXCR, one entry per CDR3 protein. The data contain roughly 4,800 distinct CDR3 sequences, about 8.4% of them singletons. The antigens for these receptors are not known. Described time point: sample taken at primary tumor resection. The sample here was lung tumor tissue, taken at surgery. All receptors come from a male donor with early-stage non-small cell lung cancer.

This clonotype was observed a few times. The rearrangement links TRBV5-1 to TRBJ2-1; D gene uncertain. CDR3 length: 15 amino acids. The V end was cut by 1 base, the J end by 0 bases, with 8 bases between. In germline, CDR1 is SGHRS, CDR2 YFSETQ. This CDR3 reads CASSLLSGSYNEQFF. Here the CDR3 DNA reads TGCGCCAGCAGCTTGTTGTCCGGCTCCTACAATGAGCAGTTCTTC.

This clonotype was found many times. V is TRBV12-3 or TRBV12-4 and J is TRBJ1-1; D remains unclear. Trimming removed 3 bases at V and 0 bases at J, with 8 bases between. The CDR3 runs 14 residues. The DNA for the CDR3 is TGTGCCAGCAGTTTCGGACGGATGAACACTGAAGCTTTCTTT. Translation gives CASSFGRMNTEAFF.

This clonotype rates as medium-sized. The chain recombines TRBV7-2 with TRBJ2-1, with D possibly TRBD2 on 6 matching bases. V was cut by 6 bases and J by 0 bases, with 12 bases left in between. CDR3 length: 15 residues. Per the germline V gene, CDR1 is SGHTA and CDR2 is FQGNSA. CDR3 DNA sequence: TGTGCCAGCAGTCGTAGCGGAAACTCCTACAATGAGCAGTTCTTC. Translating it yields CASSRSGNSYNEQFF. The full variable domain, its missing parts supplied by reference TRBV7-2 and TRBJ2-1, is GAGVSQSPSNKVTEKGKDVELRCDPISGHTALYWYRQSLGQGLEFLIYFQGNSAPDKSGLPSDRFSAERTGGSVSTLTIQRTQQEDSAVYLCASSRSGNSYNEQFFGPGTRLTVL.

This clonotype is large within its sample. The chain is built from TRBV15 and TRBJ2-5; 7 bases line up with TRBD2. The CDR3 spans 13 residues. V was pared by 3 bases and J by 5 bases, with 3 bases of the junction left unmatched. The germline gives CDR1 LNHNV, CDR2 YYDKDF (reference sequence). The CDR3 nucleotides are TGTGCCACCAGCAGCTTAGCGGGTGAGACCCAGTACTTC. This encodes CATSSLAGETQYF.

The table lists this clonotype with many counts. The genes are TRBV9 and TRBJ2-4, with D hard to call. In germline, CDR1 is SGDLS, CDR2 YYNGEE. This CDR3 is 14 amino acids long. The V end was cut by 3 bases, the J end by 0 bases, with 7 bases between. CDR3 protein: CASSGPVAKNIQYF. The CDR3 DNA reads as TGTGCCAGCAGCGGGCCGGTAGCCAAAAACATTCAGTACTTC. Looking up the rest from reference TRBV9 and TRBJ2-4 gives the full variable domain: DSGVTQTPKHLITATGQRVTLRCSPRSGDLSVYWYQQSLDQGLQFLIQYYNGEERAKGNILERFSAQQFPDLHSELNLSSLELGDSALYFCASSGPVAKNIQYFGAGTRLSVL.

This clonotype was observed at least ten times. The chain couples TRBV27 to TRBJ2-7, with 8 bases that match TRBD2. V dropped 5 bases and J dropped 6; count of bases not matched to a gene: 6. There are 13 residues in the CDR3. Germline CDR1 MNHEY, CDR2 SMNVEV (reference sequence). The CDR3 is CASSRAGVREQYF. DNA for the CDR3: TGTGCCAGCAGTCGAGCGGGAGTGCGCGAGCAGTACTTC.

This clonotype showed up many times. The chain recombines TRBV29-1 with TRBJ2-3, with TRBD2 matching over 10 bases. The germline gives CDR1 SQVTM, CDR2 ANQGSEA. V lost 4 bases, J lost 0 bases, and 1 base stayed unmatched. The CDR3 is made up of 14 amino acids. The CDR3 loop is CSVGTSGSTDTQYF. The CDR3 DNA follows: TGCAGCGTTGGGACTAGCGGTAGCACAGATACGCAGTATTTT.

In its sample, this clonotype was seen a few times. The chain links TRBV18 to TRBJ1-2; D gene unclear. The CDR3 extends over 13 amino acids. Trimming removed 3 bases at V and 6 bases at J, with 11 bases between. Germline V gene data show CDR1 as KGHSH and CDR2 as LQKENI. DNA for the CDR3: TGTGCCAGCTCACCCCGGGAACGGGATGGCTACACCTTC. Translating it yields CASSPRERDGYTF.

At least ten counts were recorded for this clonotype. The chain couples TRBV20-1 to TRBJ2-3; 10 nucleotides align to TRBD2. The CDR3 sequence is 15 residues long. Germline V lookup: CDR1 DFQATT, CDR2 SNEGSKA (reference sequence). With 6 bases clipped from V and 2 bases from J, the junction kept 8 bases outside the gene matches. The DNA of the CDR3 is TGCAGTGCCCAGGAGGGACTAGCGAACACAGATACGCAGTATTTT. It encodes CSAQEGLANTDTQYF.

This clonotype is classed as medium-sized. The gene calls are TRBV13 and TRBJ2-5, with D perhaps assigned TRBD1 or TRBD2 (6 bases each). The CDR3 has 13 residues. Germline lookup yields CDR1 PRHDT and CDR2 FYEKMQ (reference sequence). The V end lost 7 bases, the J end lost 3 bases, and 12 bases lay between the germline ends. CDR3 amino acids: CASTSRGEETQYF. DNA for the CDR3: TGTGCCAGCACCTCGAGGGGGGAAGAGACCCAGTACTTC. Filled out from reference TRBV13 and TRBJ2-5, the complete variable domain reads AAGVIQSPRHLIKEKRETATLKCYPIPRHDTVYWYQQGPGQDPQFLISFYEKMQSDKGSIPDRFSAQQFSDYHSELNMSSLELGDSALYFCASTSRGEETQYFGPGTRLLVL.

This clonotype was seen repeatedly, ten times or more. V is TRBV6-5 and J is TRBJ1-1; 7 bases are shared with TRBD1. The germline V gene encodes CDR1 MNHEY and CDR2 SVGAGI. V lost 0 bases, J lost 3 bases, and 4 bases stayed unmatched. The CDR3 spans 15 residues. CDR3 residues: CASSYSRRGDTEAFF. CDR3 in DNA: TGTGCCAGCAGTTACTCCCGCAGGGGGGACACTGAAGCTTTCTTT.

The chain uses TRBV20-1 and TRBJ2-2; 9 nucleotides line up with TRBD2. CDR1 is DFQATT and CDR2 is SNEGSKA in the germline V gene (reference sequence). With V trimmed by 3 bases and J by 2 bases, 7 bases remained unmatched. The CDR3 loop spans 16 amino acids. In nucleotides, the CDR3 is TGCAGTGCTAGCCCCGTGACTAGCGGTAACACCGGGGAGCTGTTTTTT. Protein sequence: CSASPVTSGNTGELFF.

By share, this clonotype counts as medium-sized. This sequence joins TRBV20-1 and TRBJ1-1, with D possibly matching TRBD1 (6 bases). The CDR3 is made up of 14 amino acids. V lost 5 bases to trimming and J lost 4 bases, with 17 bases between them. Germline loops: CDR1 DFQATT, CDR2 SNEGSKA (reference sequence). The CDR3 coding sequence is TGCAGTGCTTCCTACAGGGTCGTAGGCACTGAAGCTTTCTTT. Its protein product is CSASYRVVGTEAFF.

In its sample, this clonotype is medium-sized. The V call is TRBV9, the J call TRBJ2-7; D gene uncertain. CDR3 length: 13 residues. Germline V lookup: CDR1 SGDLS, CDR2 YYNGEE. Trimming left V 0 bases short and J 3 bases short, with 7 bases between. DNA for the CDR3: TGTGCCAGCAGCGTAGCTTTCGACTACGAGCAGTACTTC. Its protein is CASSVAFDYEQYF.

As concerns this clonotype: Mismatch with germline at one junction end may stem from a read error. The chain joins TRBV18 to TRBJ1-1; D is undetermined. This CDR3 has 13 residues. Per the germline V gene, CDR1 is KGHSH and CDR2 is LQKENI. CDR3 amino acids: CASSPRIDTEAFF. As DNA, the CDR3 is TGTGCCAGCTCACCACGAATAGACACAGAAGCTTTCTTT. Using reference TRBV18 and TRBJ1-1 for the parts outside the CDR3, the full variable domain is NAGVMQNPRHLVRRRGQEARLRCSPMKGHSHVYWYRQLPEEGLKFMVYLQKENIIDESGMPKERFSAEFPKEGPSILRIQQVVRGDSAAYFCASSPRIDTEAFFGQGTRLTVV.

This clonotype came up many times. The V call is TRBV25-1, the J call TRBJ2-5; D gene uncertain. Germline CDR1 is MGHDK and CDR2 is SYGVNS. The CDR3 sequence is 11 residues long. The V and J ends lost 1 base and 5 bases respectively, with 2 bases between them. The CDR3 protein is CASSEWETQYF. CDR3 coding DNA: TGTGCCAGCAGTGAATGGGAGACCCAGTACTTC.

By sample share, this clonotype is large. V and J are TRBV19 and TRBJ1-1; TRBD1 is a possible D gene (6 bases). V shed 3 bases and J shed 5 bases, with 16 bases lying between them. The CDR3 has 15 amino acids. The V gene's germline CDR1 is LNHDA and CDR2 SQIVND (reference sequence). CDR3 nucleotides: TGTGCCAGTAGTATTTTTTATGGGGGGGCGACTGAAGCTTTCTTT. It yields the protein CASSIFYGGATEAFF.